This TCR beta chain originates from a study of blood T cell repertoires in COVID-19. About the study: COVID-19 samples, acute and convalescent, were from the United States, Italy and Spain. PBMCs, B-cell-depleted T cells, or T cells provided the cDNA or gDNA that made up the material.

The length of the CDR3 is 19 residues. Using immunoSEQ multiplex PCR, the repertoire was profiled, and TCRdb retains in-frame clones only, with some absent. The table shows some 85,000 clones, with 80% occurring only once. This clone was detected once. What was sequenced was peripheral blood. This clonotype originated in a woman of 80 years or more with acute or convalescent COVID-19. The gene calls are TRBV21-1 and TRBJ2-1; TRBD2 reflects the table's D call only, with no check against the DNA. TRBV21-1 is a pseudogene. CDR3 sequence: CASSKERGSSGESYNEQFF. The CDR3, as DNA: TGTGCCAGCAGCAAAGAAAGAGGGTCTAGCGGGGAATCCTACAATGAGCAGTTCTTC.